This T cell receptor beta chain was captured by sequencing in a study of spatial heterogeneity in lung cancer. At the level of the study: Detected sequences consistently included more beta-chain ones than alpha-chain ones. For tumor regions, TCR transcript counts showed a strong correlation with a T cell module score derived from matched bulk RNA-seq. Findings and limits, study-wide: Alpha and beta chain coverage of tumor T cells was estimated at about 6.8% and 14%, respectively. Expanded alpha and beta TCR counts within tumors tracked tumor mutation counts.

This clonotype was counted many times. The antigen remains unidentified. The time point: sample taken at primary tumor resection. The V gene lost 0 bases and the J gene lost 8 bases, with 17 bases spanning the gap. Germline V gene data show CDR1 as KGHSH and CDR2 as LQKENI. This CDR3 is built from 16 residues. TCRdb used MiXCR to reprocess the 5' RACE reads, holding one entry per CDR3 protein. The sample holds thousands of distinct CDR3 sequences, about 4% seen once. The clonotype comes from a male donor with early-stage non-small cell lung cancer. This chain links TRBV18 with TRBJ2-1; weak D call: TRBD1 (5 bases). This specimen was lung tumor tissue, taken at surgery. The CDR3 loop reads CASSPPVSGQGDEQFF. The CDR3 DNA reads as TGTGCCAGCTCACCACCGGTTTCCGGGCAGGGCGATGAGCAGTTCTTC.